This T cell receptor beta chain was recovered during a study of T cell repertoires in cytomegalovirus infection. For the study at large: Researchers turned to recently identified HLA-C-restricted CMV epitopes as well as well-studied HLA-B-restricted ones. Shared public TCR beta signatures pointed to both CMV infection and a matching HLA type.

Details on this clonotype: Antigen specificity is unknown.

A single record per CDR3 protein comes from TCRdb applying MiXCR to the reads. This sample has 300,000 or so distinct CDR3 sequences, with roughly 25% found just once. Losses at the gene ends were 5 bases for V and 5 bases for J; bases not matched to a gene: 6. There are 16 residues in the CDR3. Germline V gene lookup returns CDR1 LNHNV and CDR2 YYDKDF (reference sequence). Study results and caveats: Accumulated public TCR beta family frequency recognized individuals carrying CMV together with the relevant HLA. Across the ex vivo response, the dominant clonotypes were HLA-C-restricted CMV-specific TCR beta clonotypes.

Material: cultured PBMCs, obtained from culture after CMV antigen stimulation. The rearrangement joins TRBV15 to TRBJ2-3, with TRBD2 identical over 14 bases. The clonotype comes from a human donor in good health (CMV status not recorded). Some clones in this sample may be carry-over from other donors' samples. Here the CDR3 reads CATSGGLAGARDTQYF. In DNA, the CDR3 is TGTGCCACCAGCGGGGGACTAGCGGGAGCCAGAGATACGCAGTATTTT.